The present entry profiles one TCR beta chain with its context. Its antigen is currently unknown. The data stem from a study of CD8+ T cells in alopecia areata. Study background: Treated patients were given oral tofacitinib, which was dosed at 5 to 10 mg twice daily. Study outcomes and limitations: Clonality was higher in lesional than normal scalp, especially in alopecia totalis/universalis.

cDNA reverse transcribed from extracted RNA served as the sequencing template. Sequenced by immunoSEQ multiplex PCR; TCRdb stores in-frame clones only, minus some. Among over 150,000 clones listed, about 63% were seen once. The ends were cut back, 2 bases at V and 0 bases at J, with 8 bases in the middle. CDR1 and CDR2 from the germline V gene are MNHNY and SVGAGI (reference sequence). CDR3 length equals 14 residues. The TCR was taken from a human donor with alopecia areata. V is TRBV6-6 and J is TRBJ2-7; possibly TRBD1 for D (7 bases). The material sequenced was CD4+ T cells sorted from blood, taken at week 0. In nucleotides, the CDR3 is TGTGCCAGCAGTTACCAGGGGGGCTCCTACGAGCAGTACTTC. Protein sequence: CASSYQGGSYEQYF.